This TCR beta chain was sequenced for a study of Tregs in tolerant kidney transplant recipients. Overall study findings and caveats: Biological reproducibility was not directly addressed, but technical replication error appeared minimal.

The V end was cut by 4 bases, the J end by 4 bases, with 17 bases between. Per germline, CDR1 SGHRS and CDR2 YFSETQ. This CDR3 region has 15 residues. Regarding this clone: Its specificity is unknown.

CD4+CD25+CD127- Tregs, CD4+CD25- non-Tregs, CD4 and CD8 cells were sorted. TCRdb's table, derived via immunoSEQ multiplex PCR, lists solely in-frame clones and lacks some. The sample holds some 55,000 clones, about four fifths seen once. The TCR originated in a human donor in good health. V and J are TRBV5-1 and TRBJ1-1; D is perhaps TRBD1 (6 bases). Material for sequencing was CD4+ T cells from blood. This CDR3 reads CASSPTGGASTEAFF. Written as DNA, the CDR3 is TGCGCCAGCAGCCCAACCGGGGGGGCCAGCACTGAAGCTTTCTTT. Filled out from reference TRBV5-1 and TRBJ1-1, the complete variable domain reads KAGVTQTPRYLIKTRGQQVTLSCSPISGHRSVSWYQQTPGQGLQFLFEYFSETQRNKGNFPGRFSGRQFSNSRSEMNVSTLELGDSALYLCASSPTGGASTEAFFGQGTRLTVV.